This T cell receptor (beta chain) was captured in a study of blood T cell repertoires in COVID-19. Study-level background: Donors in the United States, Italy and Spain gave samples during acute or convalescent COVID-19. T cells, B-cell-depleted T cells, or PBMCs supplied cDNA or gDNA.

This clone was counted a single time. Germline CDR1 ENHRY, CDR2 SYGVKD. This CDR3 is built from 14 residues. V lost 8 bases and J 0 bases, leaving 10 bases between the germline ends. Per the original data handling: How many nucleated cells were present was estimated from reference gene primer amplification. Sequencing used immunoSEQ multiplex PCR; TCRdb keeps in-frame clones, though not all of them. The V and J calls and the clone size are those of that table, but D and trimming were determined from the DNA. The table records approximately 360,000 clones, roughly 89% of them present only once. This clonotype was sampled from a man younger than 30 with active or convalescent COVID-19. Sequencing used peripheral blood. This chain links TRBV10-3 with TRBJ2-2; D is possibly TRBD2 (5 bases). The CDR3 protein is CAISWTANTGELFF. Here the CDR3 DNA reads TGTGCCATCTCTTGGACTGCGAACACCGGGGAGCTGTTTTTT.